What follows are 16 T cell receptor beta chains derived from one specimen sequenced in a study of blood T cell repertoires in COVID-19. Repertoires were generated with immunoSEQ multiplex PCR, while TCRdb's copy carries only in-frame clones and drops some. The sample has more than 300,000 clones; more than 70% are singletons. The sequenced sample consisted of peripheral blood. The receptors were gathered from a woman in her 70s with COVID-19, enrolled during active disease.

The chain is built from TRBV7-2 and TRBJ1-6; D unclear. Germline CDR1 and CDR2: SGHTA and FQGNSA. This CDR3 is built from 17 residues. V dropped 1 base and J dropped 0 bases, with 10 bases sitting between them. The CDR3 spells CASSLGLSSSYNSPLHF. The DNA of the CDR3 is TGTGCCAGCAGCTTAGGACTTTCGAGCTCCTATAATTCACCCCTCCACTTT.

The rearrangement uses TRBV5-1 and TRBJ2-1; 9 bases map to TRBD2. V was clipped by 4 bases and J by 10 bases; unmatched bases: 6. CDR1 and CDR2 (germline): SGHRS, YFSETQ. The CDR3 contains 13 residues. The CDR3 DNA follows: TGCGCCAGCAGCCAAGCGGGGGGCCGGGAGCAGTTCTTC. This gives the protein CASSQAGGREQFF.

The sample holds a few counts of this clone. The V call is TRBV2, the J call TRBJ1-1, with TRBD1 as a possible D gene (6 bases). V dropped 6 bases and J dropped 4 bases, with 15 bases sitting between them. From germline, CDR1 is SNHLY and CDR2 FYNNEI. The CDR3 is 14 amino acids. For the CDR3, the DNA is TGTGCCAGCAGACAACAGGGAGGGGGCACTGAAGCTTTCTTT. Translation: CASRQQGGGTEAFF.

This clone was picked up one time. The chain is built from TRBV4-1 and TRBJ2-3, with TRBD2 identical over 8 bases. Germline V gene sequence: CDR1 MGHRA, CDR2 YSYEKL. This CDR3 comprises 16 residues. V lost 1 base, J lost 2 bases, and 5 bases stayed unmatched. Here the CDR3 DNA reads TGCGCCAGCAGCCAAGTCACAGCGGGGGTCACAGATACGCAGTATTTT. It translates to CASSQVTAGVTDTQYF.

This chain links TRBV18 with TRBJ1-2, with 12 nucleotides matching TRBD1. Germline V gene sequence: CDR1 KGHSH, CDR2 LQKENI. The CDR3 has 14 residues. Unmatched junction bases numbered 4, after V lost 3 bases and J lost 8 bases. The CDR3 DNA reads as TGTGCCAGCTCACCCGGGACAGGGGGCTTGGGCTACACCTTC. Translating gives CASSPGTGGLGYTF.

The sample holds many counts of this clone. V is TRBV9 and J is TRBJ2-1; no firm D call. Germline V CDR1 and CDR2: SGDLS, YYNGEE. The ends were cut back, 0 bases at V and 4 bases at J, with 5 bases in the middle. The CDR3 extends over 13 amino acids. This CDR3 is CASSVDQYNEQFF. The CDR3 bases are TGTGCCAGCAGCGTAGACCAGTACAATGAGCAGTTCTTC.

The rearrangement links TRBV30 to TRBJ1-1, with TRBD1 identical over 9 bases. J gave up 3 bases and V 4 bases, and 3 bases lay outside the gene matches. In germline, CDR1 is GTSNPN, CDR2 SVGIG (reference sequence). The CDR3 runs to 13 residues. CDR3 nucleotides: TGTGCCTGGATCCGACAGGGGGACACTGAAGCTTTCTTT. This codes for CAWIRQGDTEAFF.

The chain carries TRBV13 and TRBJ2-2, with 13 bases identical to TRBD2. CDR3 length equals 15 residues. The V gene end was trimmed by 5 bases and the J gene end by 5 bases; junction bases not matched to a gene: 2. Per germline, CDR1 PRHDT and CDR2 FYEKMQ (reference sequence). CDR3 region: CASSQGLAGTGELFF. The DNA for the CDR3 is TGTGCCAGCAGCCAGGGACTAGCGGGGACCGGGGAGCTGTTTTTT.

The chain employs TRBV19 and TRBJ1-6; no definite D call. V lost 8 bases and J 12 bases, leaving 20 bases between the germline ends. Germline CDR1 LNHDA, CDR2 SQIVND (reference sequence). CDR3 length: 14 amino acids. Here the CDR3 DNA reads TGTGCCAGTCGGGAAACGGCCGAGAGACAACCCCTCCACTTT. Translated: CASRETAERQPLHF.

The chain employs TRBV14 and TRBJ1-4; the D is unclear. CDR3 size: 14 residues. Trimming left V 3 bases short and J 6 bases short, with 11 bases between. Germline loops: CDR1 SGHDN, CDR2 FVKESK. The CDR3 DNA is TGTGCCAGCAGCCAGATAAACAAAGATGAAAAACTGTTTTTT. Translating gives CASSQINKDEKLFF. Using reference TRBV14 and TRBJ1-4 for the parts outside the CDR3, the full variable domain is EAGVTQFPSHSVIEKGQTVTLRCDPISGHDNLYWYRRVMGKEIKFLLHFVKESKQDESGMPNNRFLAERTGGTYSTLKVQPAELEDSGVYFCASSQINKDEKLFFGSGTQLSVL.

This clone was observed once. The J gene is TRBJ2-7, the V gene TRBV27; tentative D call: TRBD1 (5 bases). The CDR3 has 14 residues. The germline gives CDR1 MNHEY, CDR2 SMNVEV (reference sequence). Deletions cut 4 bases from V and 3 bases from J, with 13 bases between. Here the CDR3 reads CASSSTAAYYEQYF. The CDR3 DNA follows: TGTGCCAGCAGTTCGACAGCAGCTTACTACGAGCAGTACTTC.

V usage is TRBV7-9 and J usage is TRBJ2-3, with 8 bases identical to TRBD2. The CDR3 is made up of 15 amino acids. The germline CDR1 and CDR2 sequences are SEHNR and FQNEAQ (reference sequence). V trimming: 5 bases; J trimming: 2 bases; junction bases outside the gene matches: 6. In DNA form, the CDR3 reads TGTGCCAGCAGCCAAACTAGCGGATACACAGATACGCAGTATTTT. Amino acid sequence: CASSQTSGYTDTQYF.

This chain uses TRBV19 with TRBJ1-1; D remains unclear. Germline-derived CDR1 and CDR2 are LNHDA and SQIVND (reference sequence). Trimming left V 5 bases short and J 3 bases short, with 10 bases between. This CDR3 is built from 13 residues. Here the CDR3 DNA reads TGTGCCAGTAGTGGGAGGGCGGACACTGAAGCTTTCTTT. Translated, it gives CASSGRADTEAFF.

V is TRBV2 and J is TRBJ1-5; no clear D. CDR1 and CDR2 (germline): SNHLY, FYNNEI. This CDR3 has 14 amino acids. Trimming removed 4 bases from V and 6 bases from J, with 13 bases in between. The CDR3 bases are TGTGCCAGCAGTGTAGAGAGTTCGGGTCAGCCCCAGCATTTT. Its translation: CASSVESSGQPQHF.

V is TRBV2 and J is TRBJ1-5, with TRBD1 identical over 10 bases. The CDR3 contains 15 residues. The J segment lost 5 bases and the V segment lost 3 bases, leaving 4 bases of the junction unmatched. Germline CDR1 SNHLY, CDR2 FYNNEI. The CDR3 DNA reads as TGTGCCAGCAGTGAGGAGACAGGGGGCGATCAGCCCCAGCATTTT. Translated: CASSEETGGDQPQHF.

The rearrangement joins TRBV27 to TRBJ2-1; tentatively, D is TRBD2 (6 bases). The germline gives CDR1 MNHEY, CDR2 SMNVEV (reference sequence). Trimming removed 4 bases from V and 8 bases from J, with 12 bases in between. The CDR3 is 13 amino acids. The CDR3 region is CASSSTSSDEQFF. DNA of the CDR3: TGTGCCAGCAGTTCGACTAGTAGCGATGAGCAGTTCTTC.